Listed below are T cell receptor beta chains from one sample, sequenced in a study of CXCR3-negative and CXCR3-positive naive CD8 T cells. TCRdb reprocessed the 5' RACE reads, keeping one entry per CDR3 protein, no DNA. The sample holds over 100,000 distinct CDR3 sequences. Sequenced sample: naive CXCR3- CD8+ T cells from blood. These TCRs come from a human donor in good health. Some clones in this sample may be carry-over from other donors' samples. The CDR3 runs from the conserved cysteine through the conserved F or W.

V gene	J gene	CDR3 protein
TRBV15	TRBJ2-7	CATSQGGYEQYF
TRBV28	TRBJ1-4	CASSLDRVRNSEKLFF
TRBV29-1	TRBJ1-2	CSSGPLGHNGYTF
TRBV7-2	TRBJ1-6	CASSLLVGMGNSPLHF
TRBV6-5	TRBJ2-1	CASKHRGGDEQFF
TRBV5-1	TRBJ2-7	CASSLAGGSSYEQYF
TRBV7-2	TRBJ2-3	CASSLVAGGALTDTQYF
TRBV28	TRBJ1-6	CASSVGTGNSPLHF
TRBV5-1	TRBJ2-1	CASSLDWGASEQFF
TRBV6-2/TRBV6-3	TRBJ1-1	CASSLTGPSEAFF
TRBV3-1	TRBJ2-1	CASSQPGLFPEQFF
TRBV4-3	TRBJ1-2	CASSQDGSGLGAYYGYTF
TRBV21-1	TRBJ2-1	CASSKVGTGGHEQFF
TRBV28	TRBJ2-5	CASSLQGEETQYF
TRBV6-6	TRBJ2-2	CASSTIVGANTGELFF
TRBV5-1	TRBJ2-2	CASSLVGLNTGELFF
TRBV4-1	TRBJ2-1	CASSSGIGLDYNEQFF
TRBV7-9	TRBJ2-5	CASSALSLETQYF
TRBV4-1	TRBJ2-3	CASSQLGGTGTSSADTQYF
TRBV28	TRBJ2-7	CASSTRLAEHEQYF
TRBV29-1	TRBJ2-5	CSVEGVEETQYF
TRBV12-3/TRBV12-4	TRBJ1-1	CASSLVASWGTEAFF
TRBV28	TRBJ2-5	CASSFMGNQETQYF
TRBV11-2	TRBJ2-5	CASSLRIDGTGDQKTQYF
TRBV6-5	TRBJ1-1	CASSFGQDGNTEAFF
TRBV4-3	TRBJ2-1	CASSQARLGTQSSYNEQFF
TRBV7-4	TRBJ2-7	CASSLDPTSYEQYF
TRBV6-4	TRBJ2-2	CASSDSPGELFF
TRBV20-1	TRBJ2-1	CSASGDSSYNEQFF
TRBV12-3/TRBV12-4	TRBJ2-7	CACRGPIRYEQYF
TRBV28	TRBJ2-1	CASSLFRAGDNEQFF
TRBV5-5	TRBJ2-1	CASSSDRDGYNEQFF
TRBV5-1	TRBJ2-1	CASSYSGIDSNEQFF